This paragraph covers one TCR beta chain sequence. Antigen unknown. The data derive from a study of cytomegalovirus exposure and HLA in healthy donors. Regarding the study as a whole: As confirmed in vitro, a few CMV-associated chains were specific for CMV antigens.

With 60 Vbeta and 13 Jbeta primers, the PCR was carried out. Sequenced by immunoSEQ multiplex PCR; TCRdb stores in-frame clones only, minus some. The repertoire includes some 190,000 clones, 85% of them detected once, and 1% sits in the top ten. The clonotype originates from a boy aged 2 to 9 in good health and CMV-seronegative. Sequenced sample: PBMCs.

Here the CDR3 reads CASSLAASPLHF. CDR3 sequence (DNA): TGTGCCAGCAGCTTGGCCGCGTCACCCCTCCACTTT. V is TRBV5-5 and J is TRBJ1-6; D remains ambiguous. V lost 0 bases, J lost 10 bases, and 5 bases lay in between. This CDR3 region has 12 residues. Germline CDR1 SGHKS, CDR2 YYEKEE (reference sequence).